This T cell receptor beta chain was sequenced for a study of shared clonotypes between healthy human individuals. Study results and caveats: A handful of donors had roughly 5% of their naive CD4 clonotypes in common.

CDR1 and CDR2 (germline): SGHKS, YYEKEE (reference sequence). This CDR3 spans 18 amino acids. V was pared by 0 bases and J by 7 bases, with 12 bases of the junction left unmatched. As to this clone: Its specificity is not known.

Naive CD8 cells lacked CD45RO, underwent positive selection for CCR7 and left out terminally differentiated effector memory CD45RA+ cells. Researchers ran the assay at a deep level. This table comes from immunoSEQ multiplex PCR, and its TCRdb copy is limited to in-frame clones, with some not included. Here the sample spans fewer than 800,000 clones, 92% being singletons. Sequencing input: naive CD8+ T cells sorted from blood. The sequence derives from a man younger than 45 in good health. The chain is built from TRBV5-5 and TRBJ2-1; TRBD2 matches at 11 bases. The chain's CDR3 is CASSLVFSGRASGNEQFF. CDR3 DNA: TGTGCCAGCAGCTTGGTTTTTAGCGGGAGGGCCTCTGGGAATGAGCAGTTCTTC.